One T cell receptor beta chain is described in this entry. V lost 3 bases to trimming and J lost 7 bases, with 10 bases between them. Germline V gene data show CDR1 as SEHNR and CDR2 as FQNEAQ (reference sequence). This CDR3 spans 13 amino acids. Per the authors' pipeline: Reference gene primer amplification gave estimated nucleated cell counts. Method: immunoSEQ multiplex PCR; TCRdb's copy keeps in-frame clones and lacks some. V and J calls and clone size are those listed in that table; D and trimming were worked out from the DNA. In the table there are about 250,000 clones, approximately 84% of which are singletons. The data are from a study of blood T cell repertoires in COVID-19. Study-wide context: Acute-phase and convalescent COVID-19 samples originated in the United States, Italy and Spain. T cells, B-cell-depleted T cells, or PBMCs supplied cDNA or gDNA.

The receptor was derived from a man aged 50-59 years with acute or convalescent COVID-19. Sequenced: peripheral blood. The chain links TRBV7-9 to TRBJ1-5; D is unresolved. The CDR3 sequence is CASSFTEEQPQHF. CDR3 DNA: TGTGCCAGCAGCTTTACTGAGGAACAGCCCCAGCATTTT.